This paragraph covers one T cell receptor (beta chain) sequence. CDR3 size: 13 residues. CDR1 and CDR2 (germline): SGHRS, YFSETQ. This sample stems from a study of CXCR3-negative and CXCR3-positive naive CD8 T cells. CD45RO-CCR7+CD27+CD95- defined naive CD8+ T cells. Libraries of TRB cDNA were made by 5' RACE and carried UMIs. Following a re-call of the 5' RACE reads, TCRdb has one entry per CDR3 protein and lacks DNA. In all, the sample yields tens of thousands of distinct CDR3 sequences. Sequencing was carried out using naive CXCR3- CD8+ T cells from blood. This sample's subset: CD45RO-CCR7+CD27+CD95- naive CD8+ T cells lacking CXCR3 (TNR3-). The chain uses TRBV5-1 and TRBJ1-5; TCRdb gives TRBD1 as the D gene, but with no DNA this cannot be confirmed. The clonotype originates from a human donor in good health. Some clones in this sample may be carry-over from other donors' samples. The CDR3 is CASSYGNNQPQHF.